The clone carrying this T cell receptor (beta chain) was counted a few times. The authors produced cDNA by 5'RACE using 10-nucleotide random UMIs. Every sequencing run produced over 180 million TCR-beta sequences that came from 15-18 subjects. TCRdb called the 5' RACE reads again in MiXCR, with one record for every CDR3 protein. The sample consists of about 35,000 distinct CDR3 sequences, about 4.1% of them appearing once. This entry comes from a study of neurological immune-mediated disorders. Background on the study: The multiple sclerosis group of roughly 35 included around 30 relapsing-remitting and 3 secondary progressive patients.

Germline-derived CDR1 and CDR2 are LNHDA and SQIVND (reference sequence). The CDR3 spans 15 residues. Trimming shortened V by 5 bases and J by 0 bases, and 13 bases separated the two germline ends. The chain has TRBV19 and TRBJ1-1, with D unresolved. The sequenced material came from PBMCs. The receptor was derived from a man under 40 with multiple sclerosis. The CDR3 loop reads CASSPRLTMNTEAFF. The CDR3 nucleotides are TGTGCCAGTAGTCCGAGACTGACCATGAACACTGAAGCTTTCTTT.